Below, 31 T cell receptor beta chains from the same sample are listed, as sequenced in a study of blood T cells in healthy people across ages. Through a sample-barcoded 5' primer and a J-beta primer mix, a second PCR was run for roughly 6 to 11 cycles. TCRdb redid the calling of the 5' RACE reads with MiXCR, one entry per CDR3 protein. The sample lists about 730,000 distinct CDR3 sequences, 40% to 45% occurring once. Sequenced material: blood. The receptors were sampled from a woman aged 60-75 years in good health.

This chain links TRBV28 with TRBJ1-2, with D unclear. This CDR3 is built from 13 residues. The V gene lost 8 bases and the J gene lost 4 bases, with 14 bases spanning the gap. From germline, CDR1 is MDHEN and CDR2 SYDVKM. CDR3: CASFRAESYGYTF. The DNA of the CDR3 is TGTGCCAGCTTTCGGGCAGAGTCCTATGGCTACACCTTC.

This chain links TRBV20-1 with TRBJ2-7; TRBD1 matches 9 bases. The ends lost 8 bases at V and 2 bases at J; junction bases unmatched: 10. The germline V gene encodes CDR1 DFQATT and CDR2 SNEGSKA (reference sequence). The CDR3 runs to 14 residues. In DNA, the CDR3 is TGCAGTATTGGCGGTGGGACAGGGACCTACGAGCAGTACTTC. It yields the protein CSIGGGTGTYEQYF.

This clonotype was picked up a small number of times. V and J are TRBV29-1 and TRBJ2-7, with D perhaps matching TRBD2 (5 bases). The V end lost 4 bases, the J end lost 10 bases, and 17 bases lay between the germline ends. Germline V gives CDR1 SQVTM, CDR2 ANQGSEA. This CDR3 is built from 12 residues. As DNA, the CDR3 is TGCAGCGTTGTCCATTTGGAGGATACCCAGTACTTC. It is translated as CSVVHLEDTQYF.

This clonotype was detected a few times. A junction boundary mismatches the germline segment, possibly from a read error. This rearrangement joins TRBV12-3 or TRBV12-4 to TRBJ2-5; 7 positions match TRBD2. The CDR3 is 13 residues long. The CDR3 loop reads CASGLRGEETQYF. Here the CDR3 DNA reads TGTGCCAGCGGTTTACGGGGGGAAGAGACCCAGTACTTC.

The chain couples TRBV29-1 to TRBJ2-3; D is unresolved. Per the germline V gene, CDR1 is SQVTM and CDR2 is ANQGSEA. V was cut by 7 bases and J by 4 bases, with 9 bases left in between. This CDR3 is built from 11 residues. DNA of the CDR3: TGCAGCGCCGTTATTTCAGATACGCAGTATTTT. This sequence encodes CSAVISDTQYF.

The chain couples TRBV2 to TRBJ1-4; the D is unclear. CDR3 length: 19 amino acids. V was clipped by 7 bases and J by 0 bases, with 24 bases between them. CDR1 is SNHLY, CDR2 FYNNEI, per germline. CDR3 region: CASTLRGRAKTATNEKLFF. As DNA, the CDR3 is TGTGCCAGCACCCTTCGTGGTCGGGCCAAGACTGCAACTAATGAAAAACTGTTTTTT. The variable domain in full, with the rest retrieved from reference TRBV2 and TRBJ1-4, is EPEVTQTPSHQVTQMGQEVILRCVPISNHLYFYWYRQILGQKVEFLVSFYNNEISEKSEIFDDQFSVERPDGSNFTLKIRSTKLEDSAMYFCASTLRGRAKTATNEKLFFGSGTQLSVL.

This chain connects TRBV12-3 or TRBV12-4 to TRBJ1-5; D remains ambiguous. This CDR3 contains 13 residues. Trimming removed 5 bases at V and 6 bases at J, with 11 bases between. CDR3 DNA: TGTGCCAGCAGTCGGGAGATCTCTCAGCCCCAGCATTTT. Translated: CASSREISQPQHF.

The gene calls are TRBV12-3 or TRBV12-4 and TRBJ1-5, with 8 bases aligning to TRBD1. V lost 4 bases to trimming and J lost 1 base; unmatched junction nucleotides: 9. This CDR3 region has 17 residues. DNA for the CDR3: TGTGCCAGCAGTTCAAGACAGGGGATGCAGAGCAATCAGCCCCAGCATTTT. Amino acid sequence: CASSSRQGMQSNQPQHF.

V and J are TRBV7-9 and TRBJ2-1; D gene ambiguous. This CDR3 has 13 residues. Germline V CDR1 and CDR2: SEHNR, FQNEAQ (reference sequence). V lost 3 bases, J lost 6 bases, and 9 bases lay in between. CDR3 in amino acids: CASSFRASNEQFF. CDR3 coding DNA: TGTGCCAGCAGCTTTAGAGCAAGCAATGAGCAGTTCTTC.

On this clonotype: A much more abundant neighbour one base away suggests this may be a read error. The chain carries TRBV29-1 and TRBJ2-1; D not certain. The CDR3 is 13 amino acids. Germline assignment: CDR1 SQVTM and CDR2 ANQGSEA. V was pared by 4 bases and J by 3 bases, with 10 bases between. Here the CDR3 reads CSVGAQNYNEQFF. In nucleotides, the CDR3 is TGCAGCGTTGGGGCCCAAAACTACAATGAGCAGTTCTTC.

This clonotype was observed once. V is TRBV5-6 and J is TRBJ2-3, with D tentatively TRBD1 or TRBD2 (6 bases each). This CDR3 is built from 14 residues. V shed 5 bases and J shed 4 bases, with 14 bases lying between them. Germline V lookup: CDR1 SGHDT, CDR2 YYEEEE. CDR3 in amino acids: CASRFRGVADTQYF. CDR3 DNA: TGTGCCAGCAGGTTTAGGGGGGTTGCAGATACGCAGTATTTT.

This clonotype occurred a few times. A read error is possible here, since a much larger clone lies one base away. The chain joins TRBV29-1 to TRBJ2-5; possible D gene TRBD2, 5 bases. The DNA end lines up better with TRBJ2-1; the J call may be wrong. In germline, CDR1 is SQVTM, CDR2 ANQGSEA. There are 12 residues in the CDR3. The CDR3, as DNA: TGCAGCGTTCAGGCTGCGTGGGAGACCCAGTTCTTC. Its protein is CSVQAAWETQFF.

The chain couples TRBV6-1 to TRBJ2-7, with no clear D. The CDR3 totals 14 residues. The V gene's germline CDR1 is MNHNS and CDR2 SASEGT. The ends were cut back, 4 bases at V and 2 bases at J, with 12 bases in the middle. CDR3 amino acids: CASSVIVTTYEQYF. In DNA, the CDR3 is TGTGCCAGCAGTGTTATAGTCACAACCTACGAGCAGTACTTC.

CDR3 DNA: TGCGCCAGCAGCTTGGCACAGAACCAAGAGACCCAGTACTTC. It specifies CASSLAQNQETQYF. The chain joins TRBV5-1 to TRBJ2-5; the D is unclear. The CDR3 is 14 residues long. V was pared by 0 bases and J by 0 bases, with 6 bases between. Per germline, CDR1 SGHRS and CDR2 YFSETQ.

The sample holds a few counts of this clonotype. This chain joins TRBV7-2 and TRBJ2-1; 7 nucleotides align to TRBD2. The J segment lost 7 bases and the V segment lost 1 base, leaving 10 bases of the junction unmatched. CDR3 length: 16 amino acids. The germline gives CDR1 SGHTA, CDR2 FQGNSA. CDR3: CASSLDGGTGRNEQFF. The CDR3 DNA sequence: TGTGCCAGCAGCTTAGACGGGGGGACTGGGCGTAATGAGCAGTTCTTC. Using reference TRBV7-2 and TRBJ2-1 for the parts outside the CDR3, the full variable domain is GAGVSQSPSNKVTEKGKDVELRCDPISGHTALYWYRQSLGQGLEFLIYFQGNSAPDKSGLPSDRFSAERTGGSVSTLTIQRTQQEDSAVYLCASSLDGGTGRNEQFFGPGTRLTVL.

This chain connects TRBV6-1 to TRBJ1-5, with D tentatively TRBD1 (5 bases). Looked up from germline, CDR1 is MNHNS and CDR2 is SASEGT. V was clipped by 7 bases and J by 7 bases, with 20 bases between them. The CDR3 has 15 residues. In DNA, the CDR3 is TGTGCCAGCACGGGCAGCCAGGCCGGGGACCAGCCCCAGCATTTT. Its protein product is CASTGSQAGDQPQHF.

This clonotype was recorded many times. The chain carries TRBV7-2 and TRBJ2-5, with 11 bases aligning to TRBD1. The CDR3 contains 16 residues. V shed 1 base and J 5 bases; nucleotides not matched to a gene: 6. Germline V CDR1 and CDR2: SGHTA, FQGNSA. As DNA, the CDR3 is TGTGCCAGCAGCTTAGTTGGACAGGGGGCGGGGGAGACCCAGTACTTC. It yields the protein CASSLVGQGAGETQYF.

The CDR3 is CASSWGLANSYEQYF. The CDR3 DNA reads as TGCGCCAGCAGCTGGGGACTAGCGAATTCCTACGAGCAGTACTTC. The chain employs TRBV5-1 and TRBJ2-4, with 10 bases matching TRBD2. The assigned J gene may be wrong: the sequence end matches TRBJ2-7 better. The CDR3 is made up of 15 amino acids. Germline CDR1 reads SGHRS; CDR2 reads YFSETQ.

The V and J genes are TRBV21-1 and TRBJ2-7; TRBD1, as called in the table, went unchecked against the DNA. TRBV21-1 counts as a pseudogene. This CDR3 has 19 amino acids. CDR3 protein: CASSKNQRSPGQGDYEQYF. The DNA for the CDR3 is TGTGCCAGCAGCAAAAACCAAAGGTCCCCGGGACAGGGGGACTACGAGCAGTACTTC.

The CDR3 spells CATTPDRALYNEQFF. DNA of the CDR3: TGTGCCACCACTCCTGACAGGGCCCTATACAATGAGCAGTTCTTC. The chain couples TRBV10-3 to TRBJ2-1; TRBD1 matches at 7 bases. The CDR3 length is 15 residues. Germline lookup yields CDR1 ENHRY and CDR2 SYGVKD. V lost 10 bases, J lost 4 bases, and 13 bases stayed unmatched.

V is TRBV12-5 and J is TRBJ2-3, with TRBD1 matching over 7 bases. J lost 4 bases, V lost 1 base, and 5 bases had no gene match. In germline, CDR1 is LGHNT, CDR2 FRNRAP. The CDR3 extends over 15 amino acids. CDR3 sequence reads: CASGLGQGEADTQYF. CDR3 nucleotides: TGTGCTAGTGGTTTGGGGCAGGGGGAAGCAGATACGCAGTATTTT.

This clonotype was detected only a few times. The rearrangement uses TRBV5-5 and TRBJ1-5; 7 nucleotides agree with TRBD1. Germline CDR1 is SGHKS and CDR2 is YYEKEE (reference sequence). V shed 2 bases, J shed 3 bases, and the junction held 5 bases outside the gene matches. The CDR3 is made up of 15 amino acids. In DNA, the CDR3 is TGTGCCAGCAGCTTCGGGGACAGCTCCAATCAGCCCCAGCATTTT. As protein: CASSFGDSSNQPQHF.

CDR3 sequence: CASSLAGDRVETQYF. The DNA of the CDR3 is TGTGCCAGCAGTTTAGCGGGGGACAGGGTGGAGACCCAGTACTTC. The chain combines TRBV12-3 or TRBV12-4 with TRBJ2-5; 9 nucleotides match TRBD1. There are 15 residues in the CDR3. The V and J ends lost 0 bases and 5 bases, in that order; junction bases with no gene match: 4.

To note about this clonotype: A much larger clone lies one base from this, so it may be a read error. This rearrangement joins TRBV25-1 to TRBJ2-4, with D unresolved. The germline V and J ends were trimmed by 5 bases and 0 bases, with 5 bases remaining between them. Per the germline V gene, CDR1 is MGHDK and CDR2 is SYGVNS. The CDR3 runs 13 residues. The CDR3: CASSSIAKNIQYF. DNA for the CDR3: TGTGCCAGCAGTTCAATAGCCAAAAACATTCAGTACTTC.

The sample holds a few counts of this clonotype. The chain combines TRBV21-1 with TRBJ1-5; TRBD1, the table's D call, lacks a check against the DNA. TRBV21-1 is annotated as a pseudogene. CDR3 size: 15 residues. The CDR3 coding sequence is TGTGCCAGCAGCCCTGAAGGGGGGGCAGGTCAGCCCCAGCATTTT. Protein product: CASSPEGGAGQPQHF.

This clonotype was observed a handful of times. The CDR3, as DNA: TGCGCCAGCAGCCAAGATAAGGAATCTAACTATGGCTACACCTTC. Translating it yields CASSQDKESNYGYTF. This chain uses TRBV4-1 with TRBJ1-2; no clear D gene. The CDR3 covers 15 residues. V was trimmed by 0 bases and J by 0 bases, leaving 8 bases between them. CDR1 and CDR2 from the germline V gene are MGHRA and YSYEKL.

The rearrangement uses TRBV20-1 and TRBJ2-5; TRBD2 matches 14 bases. The J call is uncertain, as TRBJ2-7 better fits the DNA end. Germline V gives CDR1 DFQATT, CDR2 SNEGSKA (reference sequence). CDR3 size: 15 residues. The CDR3 DNA is TGCAGTGCAAGGACTAGCGGGAGGACGTCTTACGAGCAGTACTTC. It yields the protein CSARTSGRTSYEQYF.

This chain uses TRBV5-1 with TRBJ1-1; D may be TRBD1 (5 bases). The V gene's germline CDR1 is SGHRS and CDR2 YFSETQ. The V gene lost 1 base and the J gene lost 5 bases, with 12 bases spanning the gap. This CDR3 has 14 residues. The CDR3 DNA reads as TGCGCCAGCAGCTTGCAGGGCGAGATGACTGAAGCTTTCTTT. This codes for CASSLQGEMTEAFF. Drawing the rest from reference TRBV5-1 and TRBJ1-1, the complete variable domain is KAGVTQTPRYLIKTRGQQVTLSCSPISGHRSVSWYQQTPGQGLQFLFEYFSETQRNKGNFPGRFSGRQFSNSRSEMNVSTLELGDSALYLCASSLQGEMTEAFFGQGTRLTVV.

The rearrangement links TRBV27 to TRBJ1-2; D is unclear. This CDR3 is built from 13 residues. V was pared by 3 bases and J by 7 bases, with 12 bases between. CDR1 and CDR2 from the germline V gene are MNHEY and SMNVEV (reference sequence). The CDR3 spells CASSFLSARGYTF. The CDR3 DNA reads as TGTGCCAGCAGTTTTCTGAGTGCTCGTGGCTACACCTTC.

This clonotype appeared a few times. The chain is built from TRBV2 and TRBJ2-7, with a tentative D call TRBD1 (8 bases). Germline V CDR1 and CDR2: SNHLY, FYNNEI. This CDR3 has 15 amino acids. Trimming left V 5 bases short and J 3 bases short, with 17 bases between. The CDR3 here is CASSQGALAVYEQYF. Here the CDR3 DNA reads TGTGCCAGCAGTCAGGGGGCGCTAGCGGTCTACGAGCAGTACTTC.

The chain links TRBV7-2 to TRBJ2-3; D not certain. Between the trimmed V and J ends, which lost 0 bases and 6 bases, there was a span of 10 bases. There are 14 residues in the CDR3. Germline CDR1 SGHTA, CDR2 FQGNSA. Written as DNA, the CDR3 is TGTGCCAGCAGCTTAGCAGTAGGTTCGGATACGCAGTATTTT. Its protein is CASSLAVGSDTQYF. Full variable domain (remainder filled in from reference TRBV7-2 and TRBJ2-3): GAGVSQSPSNKVTEKGKDVELRCDPISGHTALYWYRQSLGQGLEFLIYFQGNSAPDKSGLPSDRFSAERTGGSVSTLTIQRTQQEDSAVYLCASSLAVGSDTQYFGPGTRLTVL.